This TCR beta chain was sequenced in a study of cytomegalovirus exposure and HLA in healthy donors. Overall study findings and caveats: A later analysis linked a missense DCLRE1C variant to TCR beta V- and J-gene trimming.

As for this clone: Its antigen is not identified.

The PCR contained 60 Vbeta and 13 Jbeta primers. TCRdb's table, derived via immunoSEQ multiplex PCR, lists solely in-frame clones and lacks some. The data show roughly 130,000 clones, with around two thirds seen just once and 2.9% held by the top ten. There are 13 residues in the CDR3. The V gene lost 6 bases and the J gene lost 4 bases, with 12 bases spanning the gap. The germline V gene has CDR1 SGHTA and CDR2 FQGNSA. The clonotype comes from a human donor in good health. The chain links TRBV7-2 to TRBJ1-1, with D possibly matching TRBD1 (6 bases). The sequencing input was PBMCs. CDR3 bases: TGTGCCAGCAGGCCGACAGGACCCACTGAAGCTTTCTTT. Its protein is CASRPTGPTEAFF.